This T cell receptor (beta chain) emerged from a study of identifying expanded T cells in peripheral blood (dated by TCRdb to about 2019). In terms of the full investigation: Technical replicates were generated by sequencing separate aliquots of the same genomic DNA pool, and four replicates were compared pairwise. Study-wide conclusions, independent of this receptor: Both the number of clones called differentially abundant and the false-positive rate were significantly reduced by the beta-binomial model across all healthy-donor time intervals. The authors expected that biological variance in healthy repertoires might rise further over much longer intervals, such as months to years. Approximately 1.2 differentially abundant clones were flagged by the binomial model between technical replicates, whereas about 15 and 18 were flagged over approximately two weeks and four weeks, respectively. For all healthy donors, the variance in clone template counts between approximately 2-week samples rose significantly as total template count increased.

CDR1 and CDR2 were assigned from the germline V gene as MNHEY and SVGAGI. V ends up 3 bases short and J 4 bases short, with an unmatched junction base count of 2. There are 14 amino acids in the CDR3, from cysteine to phenylalanine inclusive. The read is trimmed to its CDR3 DNA, 42 bases read in frame from base 1. Regarding this clone: Its antigen target is currently unknown. No base qualities exist here, and no much larger clone lies one base off it.

No immune events such as infections were documented for the healthy donors during the collection period. To calibrate time-dependent variance in a beta-binomial model of T-cell clone differential abundance, blood repertoires from healthy donors were used as a training cohort. The training cohort comprised about ten healthy donors, 3 female and 7 male. On average the donors were approximately 40 years old, and their ages spanned 29 to 64 years. Obtained from a commercial supplier, whole blood was collected from each healthy donor at three time points set about two weeks apart. For immunosequencing, genomic DNA was extracted from unsorted whole blood. The immunoSEQ Assay, which uses bias-controlled multiplex PCR amplification of genomic DNA, was used to profile TCRbeta CDR3 regions. The original methods were these. To quantify the absolute abundance of each unique TCRbeta CDR3 region, the sequences were collapsed and filtered. Differential abundance was tested with a binomial (Fisher-equivalent) model and with a beta-binomial model adding time-dependent variance fitted from healthy donors. Clones with fewer than 5 combined templates were removed, and differential abundance was called for clones with a Benjamini-Hochberg FDR below 0.01. In the beta-binomial model, variance was expressed as a function of the total template count across the two samples, in the form v = (b*log(k)+a)^2. As stored in TCRdb, this immuneACCESS dataset retains in-frame rearrangements with V and J assigned. A fraction of the clones does not appear; measured against another copy, unresolved V genes explain less than half of the discrepancy, and the remainder lacks a known reason. That table furnishes V, J and clone size, whereas the DNA furnished D and trimming. This sample gives roughly 130,000 clones in total; 86% of them show up just once. Of the sample, more than 7% is held by the ten largest clones.

Recombination joined TRBV6-5 with TRBJ1-5; 8 central nucleotides agree with TRBD1. This sequence originates from a person aged 18 to 70 in good health. Sequenced material: blood. The encoded CDR3 is CASSYGQGNQPQHF. DNA sequence: TGTGCCAGCAGTTATGGACAGGGTAATCAGCCCCAGCATTTT.